This T cell receptor (beta chain) was sequenced for a study of CD8+ T cells in alopecia areata. Treatment described: oral pan-JAK inhibitor, 5-10 mg twice daily. A single count supports this clone. cDNA serving as the sequencing template came from extracted, reverse transcribed RNA. Libraries were prepared by immunoSEQ multiplex PCR; TCRdb keeps only in-frame clonotypes and omits some of them. The table lists around 270,000 clones, roughly 64% of them singletons. In germline, CDR1 is SEHNR, CDR2 FQNEAQ (reference sequence). The CDR3 length is 15 residues. The V end was cut by 1 base, the J end by 5 bases, with 9 bases between.

The specimen was CD4+ T cells sorted from blood, collected at week 24, from a patient treated with tofacitinib. The TCR originated in a human donor with alopecia areata. V is TRBV7-9 and J is TRBJ1-6, with unresolved D. This CDR3 reads CASSLVDSNNSPLHF. In DNA, the CDR3 is TGTGCCAGCAGCTTAGTAGACTCGAATAATTCACCCCTCCACTTT.